This T cell receptor (beta chain) is drawn from a study of T cell responses to AZD1222 COVID-19 vaccine (dated by TCRdb to the early 2020s). Context from the whole study: A total of more than 230 trial participants underwent TCR sequencing, of whom 200 to 220 had received two doses of AZD1222 and around 25 had received two doses of the MenACWY control vaccine. Trial participants were enrolled into age subgroups of 18-55, 56-69 and 70-plus years, which contained roughly 150, 30 and 60 TCR-sequenced participants, respectively.

Beyond this particular receptor, the publication reports: Epitopes outside the regions mutated in the B.1.351 and B.1.1.7 variants were reportedly recognized by nearly half of the unique spike-specific TCRs. A significant rise in spike-specific TCR breadth and depth was observed after two AZD1222 doses relative to day 0 and relative to MenACWY recipients. Conclusions about previously exposed vaccinees were limited because only five to seven AZD1222 recipients were SARS-CoV-2 seropositive at baseline. No day 14 peak-response samples were available, so repertoires were characterized only after the peak T cell response. The whole spike protein was spanned by vaccine-associated CD4 TCRs, and dominant responses were seen in regions 160-218 and 743-854. In the small 56-69-year group, the increase in depth fell short of significance, most likely because of low power. Participants were mostly white British and included more females than males, and it was suggested by the authors that clonal diversity may have been underestimated.

The CDR3 regions of human TCRbeta chains were analyzed by immunosequencing. In the paper's pipeline: Repertoire TCRs were matched against a reference library of SARS-CoV-2-specific TCRs generated with the MIRA antigen-specificity platform. Breadth meant the fraction of unique TCRs that were SARS-CoV-2-associated, whereas depth meant the fraction of total T cells that were SARS-CoV-2-associated. Using the MIRA data, each spike-specific TCR was assigned both to the spike region to which the TCR was reactive and to a CD4 or CD8 class. Log10-transformed breadth and depth values were compared by one-way ANOVA with Sidak's multiple comparisons tests. The table comes from immuneACCESS by way of TCRdb, which keeps in-frame sequences with V and J called. Part of the clones is missing from these tables; in studies checked, under half for an unresolved V gene and the rest for unknown reasons. That table gives V, J and clone size, and the DNA gave D and trimming. The sample table contains approximately 77,000 clones; only one count was recorded for 70% to 90% of them. The top ten clones comprise roughly 3.2% of the sample.

The sample holds a few counts of this clone. Its antigen remains undetermined. Base qualities were left out, and no much larger clone turns up one base away. V sheds 4 bases and J sheds 5 bases, leaving 16 bases between their ends. From the cysteine through the phenylalanine, the CDR3 covers 14 amino acids. The CDR3 DNA has 42 bases and is translated from base 1. According to the germline V gene, CDR1 reads SGHRS and CDR2 reads YFSETQ. Taken with the paper, the label for time point translates to: about 28 days (+/-7) after the second vaccine dose. AZD1222 recipients with second doses at about 4 weeks or about 12 weeks were pooled, because spike-specific TCR depth and breadth did not differ between schedules. Vaccinee samples came from UK trials COV001 and COV002, including a single-blind randomized controlled phase 2/3 trial of AZD1222 (ChAdOx1 nCoV-19) in healthy adults. For TCRbeta chain sequencing, PBMC samples from trial participants were taken at day 0 and at day 28 after the second dose.

Source: peripheral blood, taken 28 days after the second AZD1222 dose. The V and J genes are TRBV5-1 and TRBJ2-7; the D gene remains uncertain. The TCR was taken from an adult who received the AZD1222 COVID-19 vaccine. In nucleotides, the sequence is TGCGCCAGCAGCCCCGAGACTCTCTACGACGAGCAGTACTTC. Its protein product is CASSPETLYDEQYF.